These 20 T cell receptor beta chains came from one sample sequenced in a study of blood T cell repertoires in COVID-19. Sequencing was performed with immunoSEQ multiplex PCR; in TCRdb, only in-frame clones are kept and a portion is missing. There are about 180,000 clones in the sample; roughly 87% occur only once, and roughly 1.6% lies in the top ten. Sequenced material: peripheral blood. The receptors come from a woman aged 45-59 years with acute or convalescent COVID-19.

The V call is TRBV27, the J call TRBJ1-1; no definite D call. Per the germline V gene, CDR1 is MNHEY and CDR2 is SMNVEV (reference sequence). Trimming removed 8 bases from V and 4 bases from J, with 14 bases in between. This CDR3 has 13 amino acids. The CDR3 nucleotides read TGTGCCAGCGCCCCGAGCGGGGTCACTGAAGCTTTCTTT. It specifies CASAPSGVTEAFF.

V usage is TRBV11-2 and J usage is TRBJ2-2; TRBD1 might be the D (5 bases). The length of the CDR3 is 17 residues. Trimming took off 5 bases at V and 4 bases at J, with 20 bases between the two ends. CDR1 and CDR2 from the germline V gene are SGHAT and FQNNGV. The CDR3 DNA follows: TGTGCCAGCAGCCCCTTAAGGGGCACCGATTTCACCGGGGAGCTGTTTTTT. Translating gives CASSPLRGTDFTGELFF.

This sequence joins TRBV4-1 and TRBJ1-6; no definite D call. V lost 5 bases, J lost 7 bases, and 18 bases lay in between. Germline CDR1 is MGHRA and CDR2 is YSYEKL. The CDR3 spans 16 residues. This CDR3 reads CASSSLGPSGNSPLHF. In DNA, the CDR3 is TGCGCCAGCAGCTCCTTAGGCCCATCGGGGAATTCACCCCTCCACTTT.

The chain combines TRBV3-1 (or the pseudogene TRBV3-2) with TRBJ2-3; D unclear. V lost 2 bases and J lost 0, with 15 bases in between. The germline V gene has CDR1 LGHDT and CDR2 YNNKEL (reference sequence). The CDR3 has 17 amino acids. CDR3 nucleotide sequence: TGTGCCAGCAGCCAACCCCCGGGTTGGTCTAGCACAGATACGCAGTATTTT. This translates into CASSQPPGWSSTDTQYF.

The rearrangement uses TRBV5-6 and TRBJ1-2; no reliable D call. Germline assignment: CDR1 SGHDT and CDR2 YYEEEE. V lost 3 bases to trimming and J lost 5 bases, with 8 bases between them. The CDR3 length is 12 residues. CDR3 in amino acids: CASSSTGYGYTF. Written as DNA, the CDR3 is TGTGCCAGCAGCTCTACGGGATATGGCTACACCTTC.

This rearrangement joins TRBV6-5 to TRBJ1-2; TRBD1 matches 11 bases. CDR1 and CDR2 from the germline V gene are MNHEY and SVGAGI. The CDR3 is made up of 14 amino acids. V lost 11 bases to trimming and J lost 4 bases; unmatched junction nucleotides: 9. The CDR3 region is CAAKDRGHSYGYTF. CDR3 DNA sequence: TGTGCCGCAAAGGACAGGGGGCACTCCTATGGCTACACCTTC.

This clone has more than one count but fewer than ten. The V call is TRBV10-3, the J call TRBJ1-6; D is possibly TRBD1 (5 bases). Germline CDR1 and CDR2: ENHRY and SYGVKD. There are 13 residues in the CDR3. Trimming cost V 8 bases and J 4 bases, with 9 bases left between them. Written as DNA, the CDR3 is TGTGCCATCCGACAGCTATATAATTCACCCCTCCACTTT. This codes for CAIRQLYNSPLHF.

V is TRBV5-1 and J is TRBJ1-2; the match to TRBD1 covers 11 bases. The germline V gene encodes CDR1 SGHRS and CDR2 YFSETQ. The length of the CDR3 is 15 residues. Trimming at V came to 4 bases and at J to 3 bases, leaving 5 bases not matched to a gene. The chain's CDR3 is CASSTGQGGDYGYTF. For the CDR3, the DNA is TGCGCCAGCAGCACGGGACAGGGGGGCGACTATGGCTACACCTTC.

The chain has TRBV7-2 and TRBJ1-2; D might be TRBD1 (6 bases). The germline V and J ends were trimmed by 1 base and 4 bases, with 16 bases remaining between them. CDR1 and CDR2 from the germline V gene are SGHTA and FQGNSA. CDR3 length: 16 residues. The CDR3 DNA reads TGTGCCAGCAGCTTAGGCCGCCCGACAGGCGTCTATGGCTACACCTTC. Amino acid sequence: CASSLGRPTGVYGYTF.

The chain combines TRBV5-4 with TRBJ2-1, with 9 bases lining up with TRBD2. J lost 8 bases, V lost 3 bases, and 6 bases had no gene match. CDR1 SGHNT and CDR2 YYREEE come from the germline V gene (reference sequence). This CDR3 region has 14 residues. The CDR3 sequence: CASSSAGGGDEQFF. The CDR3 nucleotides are TGTGCCAGCAGCTCAGCGGGAGGTGGCGATGAGCAGTTCTTC.

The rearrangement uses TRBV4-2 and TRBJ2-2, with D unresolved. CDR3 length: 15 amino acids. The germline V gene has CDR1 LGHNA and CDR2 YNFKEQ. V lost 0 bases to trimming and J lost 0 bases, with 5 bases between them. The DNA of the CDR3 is TGTGCCAGCAGCCAAGACGGAGCGAACACCGGGGAGCTGTTTTTT. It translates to CASSQDGANTGELFF.

CDR3 sequence reads: CASSVRRESAYEQYF. CDR3 DNA sequence: TGTGCCAGCAGCGTTAGGAGGGAGAGCGCCTACGAGCAGTACTTC. The genes are TRBV13 and TRBJ2-7, with D possibly being TRBD2 (6 bases). The V gene lost 5 bases and the J gene lost 2 bases, with 16 bases spanning the gap. This CDR3 comprises 15 residues. CDR1 and CDR2 from the germline V gene are PRHDT and FYEKMQ (reference sequence).

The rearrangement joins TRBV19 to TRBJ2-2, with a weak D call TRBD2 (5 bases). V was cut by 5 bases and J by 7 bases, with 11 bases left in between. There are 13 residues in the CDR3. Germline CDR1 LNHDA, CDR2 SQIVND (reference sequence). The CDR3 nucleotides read TGTGCCAGTAGTGTTTCGGGGATCGGGGAGCTGTTTTTT. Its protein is CASSVSGIGELFF.

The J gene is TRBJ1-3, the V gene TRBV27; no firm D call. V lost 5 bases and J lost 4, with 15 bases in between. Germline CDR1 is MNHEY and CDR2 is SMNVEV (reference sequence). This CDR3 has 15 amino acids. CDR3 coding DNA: TGTGCCAGCAGTCCCCGTGCGGCCCGGGGAAACACCATATATTTT. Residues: CASSPRAARGNTIYF.

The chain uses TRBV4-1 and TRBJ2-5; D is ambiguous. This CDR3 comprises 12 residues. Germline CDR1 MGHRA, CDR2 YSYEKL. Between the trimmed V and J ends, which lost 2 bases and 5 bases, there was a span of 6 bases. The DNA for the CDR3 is TGCGCCAGCAGCCAACCCCGGGAGACCCAGTACTTC. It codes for CASSQPRETQYF.

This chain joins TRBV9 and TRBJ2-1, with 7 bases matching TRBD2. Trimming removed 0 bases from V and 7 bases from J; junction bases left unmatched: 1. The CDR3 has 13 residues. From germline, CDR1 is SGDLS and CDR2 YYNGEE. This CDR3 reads CASSVGLANEQFF. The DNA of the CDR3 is TGTGCCAGCAGCGTAGGACTAGCTAATGAGCAGTTCTTC.

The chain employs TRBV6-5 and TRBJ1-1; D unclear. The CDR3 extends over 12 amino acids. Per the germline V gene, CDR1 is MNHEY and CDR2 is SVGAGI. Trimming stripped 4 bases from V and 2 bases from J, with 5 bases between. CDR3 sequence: CASSWANTEAFF. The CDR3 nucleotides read TGTGCCAGCAGTTGGGCTAACACTGAAGCTTTCTTT.

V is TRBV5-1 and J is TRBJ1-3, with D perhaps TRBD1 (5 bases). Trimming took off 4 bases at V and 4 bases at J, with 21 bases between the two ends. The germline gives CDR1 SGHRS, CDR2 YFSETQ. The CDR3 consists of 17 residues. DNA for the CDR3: TGCGCCAGCAGCCCAAATTCTGGGGCGCTGGGGGGAAACACCATATATTTT. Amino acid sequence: CASSPNSGALGGNTIYF.

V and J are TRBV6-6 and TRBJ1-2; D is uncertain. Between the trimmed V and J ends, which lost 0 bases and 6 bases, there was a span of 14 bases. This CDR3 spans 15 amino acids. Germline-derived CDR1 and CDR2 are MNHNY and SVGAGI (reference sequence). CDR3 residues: CASSYSGRSVDGYTF. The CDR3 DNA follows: TGTGCCAGCAGTTACTCGGGGAGATCCGTTGATGGCTACACCTTC.

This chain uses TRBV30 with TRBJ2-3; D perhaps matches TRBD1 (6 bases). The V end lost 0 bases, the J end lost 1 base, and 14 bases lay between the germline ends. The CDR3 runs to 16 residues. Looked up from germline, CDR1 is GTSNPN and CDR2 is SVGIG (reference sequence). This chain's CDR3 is CAWSVGRGSGTDTQYF. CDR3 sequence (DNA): TGTGCCTGGAGTGTAGGCAGGGGATCGGGCACAGATACGCAGTATTTT.